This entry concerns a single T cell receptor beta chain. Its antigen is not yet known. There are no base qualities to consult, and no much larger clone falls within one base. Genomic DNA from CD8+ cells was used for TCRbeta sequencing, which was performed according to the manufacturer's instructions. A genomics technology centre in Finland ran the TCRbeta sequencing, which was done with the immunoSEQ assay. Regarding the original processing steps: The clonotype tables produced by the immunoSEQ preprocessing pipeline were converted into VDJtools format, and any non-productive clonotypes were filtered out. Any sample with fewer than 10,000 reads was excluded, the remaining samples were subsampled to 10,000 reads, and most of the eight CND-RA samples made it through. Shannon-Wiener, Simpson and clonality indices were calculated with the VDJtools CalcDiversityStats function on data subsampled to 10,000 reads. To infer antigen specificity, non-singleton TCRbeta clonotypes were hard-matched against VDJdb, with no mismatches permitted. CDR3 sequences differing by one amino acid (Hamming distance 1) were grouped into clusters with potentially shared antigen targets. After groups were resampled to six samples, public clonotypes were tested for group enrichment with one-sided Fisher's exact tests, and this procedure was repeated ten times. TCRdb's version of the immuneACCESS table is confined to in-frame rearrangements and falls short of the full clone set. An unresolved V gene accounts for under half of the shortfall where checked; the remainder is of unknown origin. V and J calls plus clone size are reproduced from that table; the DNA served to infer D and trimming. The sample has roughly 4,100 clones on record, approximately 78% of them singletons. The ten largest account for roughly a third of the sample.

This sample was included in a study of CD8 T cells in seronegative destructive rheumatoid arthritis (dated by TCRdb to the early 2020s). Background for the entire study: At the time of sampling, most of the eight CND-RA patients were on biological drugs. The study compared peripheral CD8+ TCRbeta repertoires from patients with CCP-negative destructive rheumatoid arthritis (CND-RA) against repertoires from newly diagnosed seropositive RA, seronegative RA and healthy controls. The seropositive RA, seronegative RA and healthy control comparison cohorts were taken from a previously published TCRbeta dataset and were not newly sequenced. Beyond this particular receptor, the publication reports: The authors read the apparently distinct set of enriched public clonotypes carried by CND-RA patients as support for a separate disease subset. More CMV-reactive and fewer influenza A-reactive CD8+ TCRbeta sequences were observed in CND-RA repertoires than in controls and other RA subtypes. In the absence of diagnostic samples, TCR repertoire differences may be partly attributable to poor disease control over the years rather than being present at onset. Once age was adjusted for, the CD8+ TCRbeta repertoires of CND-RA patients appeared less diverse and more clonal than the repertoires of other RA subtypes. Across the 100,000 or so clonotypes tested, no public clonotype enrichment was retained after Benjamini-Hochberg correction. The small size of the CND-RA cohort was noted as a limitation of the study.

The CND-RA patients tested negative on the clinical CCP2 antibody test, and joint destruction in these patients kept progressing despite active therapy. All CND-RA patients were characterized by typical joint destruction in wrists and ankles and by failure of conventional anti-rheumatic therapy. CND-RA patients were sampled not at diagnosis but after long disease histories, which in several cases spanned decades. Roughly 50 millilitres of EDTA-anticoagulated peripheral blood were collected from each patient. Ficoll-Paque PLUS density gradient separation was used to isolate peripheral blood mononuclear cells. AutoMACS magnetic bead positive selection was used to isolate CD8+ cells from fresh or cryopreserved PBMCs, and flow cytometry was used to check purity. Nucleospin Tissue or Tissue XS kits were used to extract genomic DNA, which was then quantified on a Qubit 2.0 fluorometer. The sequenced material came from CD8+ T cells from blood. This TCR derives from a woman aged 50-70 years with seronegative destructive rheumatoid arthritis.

The CDR3 reads as follows: CASIVGRGNSGNTIYF. At the DNA level, the sequence is TGTGCCAGCATCGTGGGGAGAGGGAACTCTGGAAACACCATATATTTT. Recombination joined TRBV11-1 with TRBJ1-3, with no reliable assignment of the D segment. Measured from the cysteine to the phenylalanine, the CDR3 is 16 residues long. Just CDR3 DNA is preserved here, 48 bases in frame from base 1. The germline V gene (reference sequence) specifies SGHAT as CDR1 and FQDESV as CDR2. The junction carries 16 bases between V and J, which are trimmed by 7 bases and 0 bases respectively.